Listed below are T cell receptor beta chains from one sample, sequenced in a study of shared clonotypes between healthy human individuals. TCRdb's copy holds only in-frame clones and misses some; the assay was immunoSEQ multiplex PCR. This sample has over 1.5 million clones, with approximately 98% found just once. The sample taken for sequencing was naive CD4+ T cells sorted from blood. These receptors came from a man aged 30-40 years in good health. Both conserved end residues are part of each CDR3. Fields, in order: clone size, V gene, D gene, J gene, CDR3 DNA, CDR3 protein. D genes are given only for firm matches. Clone sizes are given selectively: once, few, many, or a class where the clone is expanded.

size: -; V: TRBV28; D: -; J: TRBJ2-7; DNA: TGTGCCATTATAGCGGAATCTTCCTACGAGCAGTACTTC; CDR3: CAIIAESSYEQYF
size: -; V: TRBV18; D: TRBD2; J: TRBJ2-2; DNA: TGTGCCAGCTCACCAAGCGGGATTAACACCGGGGAGCTGTTTTTT; CDR3: CASSPSGINTGELFF
size: -; V: TRBV28; D: -; J: TRBJ1-2; DNA: TGTGCCGTATGGCGGCTTTATGGCTACACCTTC; CDR3: CAVWRLYGYTF
size: -; V: TRBV7-6; D: -; J: TRBJ1-3; DNA: TGTGCCAGCAGCTTAGGAACCCCGACAGGTGGAAACACCATATATTTT; CDR3: CASSLGTPTGGNTIYF
size: -; V: TRBV28; D: -; J: TRBJ2-7; DNA: TGTGCCAGCAGTAACGCGGGGTACTCCTACGAGCAGTACTTC; CDR3: CASSNAGYSYEQYF
size: -; V: TRBV29-1; D: -; J: TRBJ2-1; DNA: TGCAGCGTTGCCTTGGGAGCGGGTATATACAATGAGCAGTTCTTC; CDR3: CSVALGAGIYNEQFF
size: -; V: TRBV4-3; D: -; J: TRBJ1-1; DNA: TGCGCCAGCAGCCAAGAAGGGTACACTGAAGCTTTCTTT; CDR3: CASSQEGYTEAFF
size: -; V: TRBV9; D: TRBD2; J: TRBJ2-7; DNA: TGTGCCAGCAGCCCCCTTGTACTAGCGGGAAACGAGCAGTACTTC; CDR3: CASSPLVLAGNEQYF
size: -; V: TRBV30; D: TRBD2; J: TRBJ2-3; DNA: TGTGCCTGGGAAAGACTAGCGCCCACCACAGATACGCAGTATTTT; CDR3: CAWERLAPTTDTQYF
size: -; V: TRBV19; D: TRBD2; J: TRBJ2-1; DNA: TGTGCCAGTAGTCCAACTAGCGGGATTTACAATGAGCAGTTCTTC; CDR3: CASSPTSGIYNEQFF
size: -; V: TRBV15; D: -; J: TRBJ1-1; DNA: TGTGCCACCAGCAGAGATCGGGGGTCTGAAGCTTTCTTT; CDR3: CATSRDRGSEAFF
size: -; V: TRBV5-4; D: TRBD1; J: TRBJ2-1; DNA: TGTGCCAGCAGCCCGGGGCTGACAGGGGCCTACAATGAGCAGTTCTTC; CDR3: CASSPGLTGAYNEQFF
size: -; V: TRBV18; D: -; J: TRBJ2-7; DNA: TGTGCCAGCTCACCACAGGGGTTTACAGGCGAGCAGTACTTC; CDR3: CASSPQGFTGEQYF
size: once; V: TRBV5-1; D: TRBD1; J: TRBJ1-4; DNA: TGCGCCAGCACCGCCGGGACAGTGAATGAAAAACTGTTTTTT; CDR3: CASTAGTVNEKLFF
size: -; V: TRBV5-1; D: -; J: TRBJ2-1; DNA: TGCGCCAGCAGCGCCCAGTTAGGGGATGAGCAGTTCTTC; CDR3: CASSAQLGDEQFF
size: -; V: TRBV18; D: -; J: TRBJ2-2; DNA: TGTGCCAGCCCCCCGAGCCGTACCGGGGAGCTGTTTTTT; CDR3: CASPPSRTGELFF